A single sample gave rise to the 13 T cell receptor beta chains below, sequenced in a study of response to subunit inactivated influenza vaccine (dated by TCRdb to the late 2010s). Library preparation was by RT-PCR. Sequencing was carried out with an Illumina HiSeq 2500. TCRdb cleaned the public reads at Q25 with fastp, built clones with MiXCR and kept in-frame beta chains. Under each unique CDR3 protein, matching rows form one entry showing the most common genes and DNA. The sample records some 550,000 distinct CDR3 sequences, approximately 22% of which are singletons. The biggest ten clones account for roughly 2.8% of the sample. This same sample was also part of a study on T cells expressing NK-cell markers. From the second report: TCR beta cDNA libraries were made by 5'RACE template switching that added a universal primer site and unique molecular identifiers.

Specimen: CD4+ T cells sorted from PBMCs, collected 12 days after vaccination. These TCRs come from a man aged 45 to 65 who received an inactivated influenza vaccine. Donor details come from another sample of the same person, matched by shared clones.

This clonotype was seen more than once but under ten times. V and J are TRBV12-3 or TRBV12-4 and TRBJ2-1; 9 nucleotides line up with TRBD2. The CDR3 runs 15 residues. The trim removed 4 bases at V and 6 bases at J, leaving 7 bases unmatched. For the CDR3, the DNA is TGTGCCAGCAGTTCCCGGGGCGGGGGGGCCAATGAGCAGTTCTTC. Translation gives CASSSRGGGANEQFF.

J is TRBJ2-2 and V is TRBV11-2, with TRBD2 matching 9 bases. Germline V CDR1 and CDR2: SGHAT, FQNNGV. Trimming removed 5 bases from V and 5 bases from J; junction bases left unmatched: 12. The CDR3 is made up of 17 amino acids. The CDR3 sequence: CASSPIRREGPTGELFF. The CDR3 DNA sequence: TGTGCCAGCAGCCCTATACGGCGGGAGGGCCCGACCGGGGAGCTGTTTTTT. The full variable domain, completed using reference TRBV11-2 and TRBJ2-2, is EAGVAQSPRYKIIEKRQSVAFWCNPISGHATLYWYQQILGQGPKLLIQFQNNGVVDDSQLPKDRFSAERLKGVDSTLKIQPAKLEDSAVYLCASSPIRREGPTGELFFGEGSRLTVL.

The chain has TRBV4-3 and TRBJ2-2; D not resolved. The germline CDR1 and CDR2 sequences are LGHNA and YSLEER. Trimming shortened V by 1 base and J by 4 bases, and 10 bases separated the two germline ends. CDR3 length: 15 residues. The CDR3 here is CASSQGGSVTGELFF. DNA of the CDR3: TGCGCCAGCAGCCAAGGGGGTAGTGTCACCGGGGAGCTGTTTTTT.

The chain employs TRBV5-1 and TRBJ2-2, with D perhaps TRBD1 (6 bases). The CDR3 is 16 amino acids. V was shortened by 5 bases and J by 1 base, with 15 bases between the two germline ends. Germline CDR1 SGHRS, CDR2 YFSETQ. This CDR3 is CASRQGSPMNTGELFF. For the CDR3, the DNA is TGCGCCAGCAGACAGGGTTCACCAATGAACACCGGGGAGCTGTTTTTT.

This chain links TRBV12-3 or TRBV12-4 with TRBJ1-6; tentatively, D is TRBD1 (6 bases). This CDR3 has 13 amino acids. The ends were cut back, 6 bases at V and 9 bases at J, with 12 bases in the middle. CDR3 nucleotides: TGTGCCAGCAGGAGGACAGATTCTTCACCCCTCCACTTT. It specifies CASRRTDSSPLHF.

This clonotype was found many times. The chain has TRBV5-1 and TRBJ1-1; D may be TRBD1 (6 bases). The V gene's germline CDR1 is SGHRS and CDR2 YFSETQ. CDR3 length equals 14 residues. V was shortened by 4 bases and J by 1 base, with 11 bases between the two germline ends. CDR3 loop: CASSSETGNTEAFF. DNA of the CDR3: TGCGCCAGCAGCAGCGAGACAGGGAACACTGAAGCTTTCTTT.

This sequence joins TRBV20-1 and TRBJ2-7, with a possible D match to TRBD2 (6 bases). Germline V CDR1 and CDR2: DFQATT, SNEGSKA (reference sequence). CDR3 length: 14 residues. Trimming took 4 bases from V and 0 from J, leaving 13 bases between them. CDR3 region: CSATLGLPSYEQYF. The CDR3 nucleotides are TGCAGTGCTACCTTAGGACTACCCTCCTACGAGCAGTACTTC.

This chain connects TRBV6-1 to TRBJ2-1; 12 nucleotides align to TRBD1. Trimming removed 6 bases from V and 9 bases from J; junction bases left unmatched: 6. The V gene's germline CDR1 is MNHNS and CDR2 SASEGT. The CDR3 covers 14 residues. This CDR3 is CASSTGTGGGEQFF. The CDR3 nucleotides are TGTGCCAGCAGCACCGGGACAGGGGGCGGTGAGCAGTTCTTC.

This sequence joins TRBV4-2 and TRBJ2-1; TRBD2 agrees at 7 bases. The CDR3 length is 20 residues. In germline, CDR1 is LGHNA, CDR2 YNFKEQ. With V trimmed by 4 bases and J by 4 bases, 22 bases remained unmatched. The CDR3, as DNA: TGTGCCAGCAGCCCACAAACGGGGGTGCGAAAGCGGGATTCTTACAATGAGCAGTTCTTC. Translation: CASSPQTGVRKRDSYNEQFF.

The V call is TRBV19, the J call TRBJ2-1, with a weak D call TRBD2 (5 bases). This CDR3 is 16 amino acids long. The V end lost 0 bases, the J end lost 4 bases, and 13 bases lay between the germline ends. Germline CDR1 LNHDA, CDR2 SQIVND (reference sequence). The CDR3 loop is CASSIEPSGVYNEQFF. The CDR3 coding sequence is TGTGCCAGTAGTATAGAACCAAGCGGAGTATACAATGAGCAGTTCTTC.

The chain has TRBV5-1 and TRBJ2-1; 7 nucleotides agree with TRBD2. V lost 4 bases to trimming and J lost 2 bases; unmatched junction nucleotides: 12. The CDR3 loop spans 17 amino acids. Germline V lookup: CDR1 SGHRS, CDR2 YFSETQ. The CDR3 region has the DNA TGCGCCAGCAGCCTTTCTGCGGGGGTTACCACCTACAATGAGCAGTTCTTC. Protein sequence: CASSLSAGVTTYNEQFF.

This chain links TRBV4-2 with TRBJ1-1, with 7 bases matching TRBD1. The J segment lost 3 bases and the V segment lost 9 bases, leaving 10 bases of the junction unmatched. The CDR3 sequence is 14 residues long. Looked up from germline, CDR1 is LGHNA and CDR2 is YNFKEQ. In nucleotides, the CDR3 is TGTGCCAGTCAAAGGACAGGAAGGGACACTGAAGCTTTCTTT. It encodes CASQRTGRDTEAFF.

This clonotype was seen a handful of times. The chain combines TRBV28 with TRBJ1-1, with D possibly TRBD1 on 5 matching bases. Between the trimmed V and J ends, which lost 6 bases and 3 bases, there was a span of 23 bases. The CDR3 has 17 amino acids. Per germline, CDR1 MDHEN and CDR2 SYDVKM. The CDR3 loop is CASRIGGARSRDTEAFF. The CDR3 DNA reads TGTGCCAGCAGGATTGGAGGGGCCAGGTCAAGGGACACTGAAGCTTTCTTT.